These 23 T cell receptor beta chains originate from one sample sequenced in a study of CD8+ T cells in alopecia areata (dated by TCRdb to about 2018). The time point label, as the study defines it: baseline before oral tofacitinib. The protocol used for the library was the immunoSEQ multiplex PCR assay. To provide template for TCR sequencing, every sample had RNA extracted and reverse transcribed into cDNA. TCRdb's version of the immuneACCESS table is confined to in-frame rearrangements and falls short of the full clone set. An unresolved V gene accounts for under half of the shortfall where checked; the remainder is of unknown origin. This sample gives roughly 200,000 clones in total; around 63% of them show up just once. The ten largest clones represent 1.5% to 2% of the sample. This sample comprised CD4+ T cells sorted from blood, obtained at week 0. The receptor source for this set is a human donor with alopecia areata.

The chain uses TRBV4-3 and TRBJ1-4; 7 positions match TRBD1. The CDR3 has 16 amino acids. Germline trimming cut 0 bases from V and 6 bases from J; bases unmatched to any gene: 7. In germline, CDR1 is LGHNA, CDR2 YSLEER. CDR3 DNA: TGCGCCAGCAGCCAAGACGGAGGGGGCGGTTATGAAAAACTGTTTTTT. Translated, it gives CASSQDGGGGYEKLFF.

CDR3 protein: CSVVQAYEQYF. The CDR3 nucleotides are TGCAGCGTTGTGCAGGCCTACGAGCAGTACTTC. The chain links TRBV29-1 to TRBJ2-7; D remains unclear. V lost 4 bases, J lost 2 bases, and 6 bases lay in between. Germline assignment: CDR1 SQVTM and CDR2 ANQGSEA. This CDR3 has 11 residues.

The V and J genes are TRBV12-5 and TRBJ2-2; no definite D call. The germline gives CDR1 LGHNT, CDR2 FRNRAP. The CDR3 spans 15 residues. Trimming shortened V by 5 bases and J by 0 bases, and 10 bases separated the two germline ends. The CDR3 here is CASGGGDTNTGELFF. CDR3 in DNA: TGTGCTAGTGGTGGTGGAGATACGAACACCGGGGAGCTGTTTTTT.

V gene TRBV5-4 combines with J gene TRBJ1-2; TRBD1 aligns across 7 bases. Germline CDR1 is SGHNT and CDR2 is YYREEE (reference sequence). V dropped 0 bases and J dropped 4; count of bases not matched to a gene: 6. The CDR3 has 15 residues. The CDR3 sequence: CASSLAEGQSYGYTF. The DNA of the CDR3 is TGTGCCAGCAGCTTGGCCGAGGGACAGTCCTATGGCTACACCTTC.

V gene TRBV7-2 combines with J gene TRBJ2-2, with no clear D. V shed 4 bases and J shed 5 bases, with 5 bases lying between them. This CDR3 has 12 residues. The V gene's germline CDR1 is SGHTA and CDR2 FQGNSA. The CDR3 sequence is CASSYETGELFF. The CDR3, as DNA: TGTGCCAGCAGCTACGAGACCGGGGAGCTGTTTTTT.

This rearrangement joins TRBV30 to TRBJ2-5; D perhaps matches TRBD1 (6 bases). This CDR3 has 13 residues. Germline V CDR1 and CDR2: GTSNPN, SVGIG (reference sequence). Trimming removed 2 bases at V and 5 bases at J, with 12 bases between. The CDR3 reads CAWSKQGMETQYF. Here the CDR3 DNA reads TGTGCCTGGAGTAAGCAGGGGATGGAGACCCAGTACTTC.

The gene calls are TRBV29-1 and TRBJ1-2; 7 bases agree with TRBD1. The CDR3 extends over 12 amino acids. V gave up 7 bases and J gave up 7 bases; unmatched junction bases: 9. Germline loops: CDR1 SQVTM, CDR2 ANQGSEA. In DNA, the CDR3 is TGCAGCGCGAGGGACAGTGCGGGTGGCTACACCTTC. The encoded protein is CSARDSAGGYTF.

This clone was counted a few times. V gene TRBV2 combines with J gene TRBJ2-3; possibly TRBD2 for D (6 bases). The V gene lost 6 bases and the J gene lost 4 bases, with 17 bases spanning the gap. CDR3 length equals 15 residues. CDR1 and CDR2 from the germline V gene are SNHLY and FYNNEI. The CDR3: CASRGDLAMADTQYF. Here the CDR3 DNA reads TGTGCCAGCAGAGGGGACCTAGCGATGGCAGATACGCAGTATTTT.

The chain is built from TRBV2 and TRBJ1-1, with a possible D match to TRBD1 (6 bases). Germline V gene lookup returns CDR1 SNHLY and CDR2 FYNNEI. This CDR3 has 14 residues. V was clipped by 6 bases and J by 1 base, with 12 bases between them. The chain's CDR3 is CASRGQSGNTEAFF. CDR3 DNA sequence: TGTGCCAGCAGAGGACAGTCCGGGAACACTGAAGCTTTCTTT. Looking up the rest from reference TRBV2 and TRBJ1-1 gives the full variable domain: EPEVTQTPSHQVTQMGQEVILRCVPISNHLYFYWYRQILGQKVEFLVSFYNNEISEKSEIFDDQFSVERPDGSNFTLKIRSTKLEDSAMYFCASRGQSGNTEAFFGQGTRLTVV.

V and J are TRBV7-2 and TRBJ2-1, with a weak D call TRBD2 (6 bases). CDR1 and CDR2 (germline): SGHTA, FQGNSA. The CDR3 is made up of 16 amino acids. Trimming removed 0 bases at V and 1 base at J, with 10 bases between. The CDR3 spells CASSLAGGLSYNEQFF. CDR3 nucleotides: TGTGCCAGCAGCTTAGCCGGGGGTCTATCCTACAATGAGCAGTTCTTC.

The J gene is TRBJ1-2, the V gene TRBV29-1; 8 nucleotides match TRBD1. CDR1 and CDR2 from the germline V gene are SQVTM and ANQGSEA. The CDR3 totals 14 residues. V lost 3 bases, J lost 3 bases, and 6 bases stayed unmatched. As DNA, the CDR3 is TGCAGCGTTGACGCCGGGACAGGTTACTATGGCTACACCTTC. Protein product: CSVDAGTGYYGYTF.

J is TRBJ2-1 and V is TRBV29-1; D possibly corresponds to TRBD2 (5 bases). The CDR3 totals 14 residues. V dropped 7 bases and J dropped 1 base, with 14 bases sitting between them. The V gene's germline CDR1 is SQVTM and CDR2 ANQGSEA. The CDR3 spells CSAGSSSSYNEQFF. The CDR3 region has the DNA TGCAGCGCCGGGTCTAGCAGTTCCTACAATGAGCAGTTCTTC.

The V call is TRBV19, the J call TRBJ2-2; TRBD2 is a possible D gene (6 bases). CDR1 and CDR2 from the germline V gene are LNHDA and SQIVND (reference sequence). Trimming left V 3 bases short and J 1 base short, with 9 bases between. The CDR3 consists of 15 residues. The CDR3 spells CASSMFGGNTGELFF. Written as DNA, the CDR3 is TGTGCCAGTAGTATGTTCGGGGGGAACACCGGGGAGCTGTTTTTT.

This clone showed up just once. J is TRBJ2-1 and V is TRBV4-3; D remains ambiguous. CDR3 length: 15 residues. The germline gives CDR1 LGHNA, CDR2 YSLEER. Trimming removed 1 base from V and 3 bases from J, with 10 bases in between. The CDR3 sequence is CASSQASNSYNEQFF. Written as DNA, the CDR3 is TGCGCCAGCAGCCAAGCAAGCAACAGCTACAATGAGCAGTTCTTC.

This rearrangement joins TRBV30 to TRBJ2-5; D is unresolved. CDR3 length: 12 amino acids. Germline CDR1 reads GTSNPN; CDR2 reads SVGIG (reference sequence). V gave up 3 bases and J gave up 3 bases, with 8 bases separating them. CDR3 region: CAWSPSEETQYF. In DNA, the CDR3 is TGTGCCTGGAGCCCAAGTGAAGAGACCCAGTACTTC.

The V gene is TRBV7-9, the J gene TRBJ1-2; maybe TRBD1 (5 bases). Germline CDR1 reads SEHNR; CDR2 reads FQNEAQ (reference sequence). V was shortened by 5 bases and J by 8 bases, with 18 bases between the two germline ends. There are 14 residues in the CDR3. CDR3 nucleotides: TGTGCCAGCAGCCCCCGGGACCCCTTTGGGGGCTACACCTTC. Amino acid sequence: CASSPRDPFGGYTF.

The chain links TRBV27 to TRBJ1-2; D is perhaps TRBD1 (5 bases). The CDR3 spans 13 residues. With 6 bases removed from V and 4 bases from J, the gap between germline ends came to 12 bases. Germline V CDR1 and CDR2: MNHEY, SMNVEV (reference sequence). The CDR3 sequence: CASSPAGLYGYTF. The CDR3 bases are TGTGCCAGCAGCCCAGCAGGGCTCTATGGCTACACCTTC.

This clone was counted only a few times. The rearrangement joins TRBV7-6 to TRBJ2-7; D uncertain. The ends were cut back, 4 bases at V and 4 bases at J, with 11 bases in the middle. The CDR3 extends over 13 amino acids. Looked up from germline, CDR1 is SGHVS and CDR2 is FNYEAQ. The CDR3 nucleotides are TGTGCCAGCAGCTCGCCCGGTGCGTACGAGCAGTACTTC. As protein: CASSSPGAYEQYF.

This clone showed up just a few times. The chain links TRBV27 to TRBJ1-2; D gene ambiguous. V lost 0 bases and J 7 bases, leaving 9 bases between the germline ends. Looked up from germline, CDR1 is MNHEY and CDR2 is SMNVEV (reference sequence). The CDR3 sequence is 13 residues long. The CDR3 region has the DNA TGTGCCAGCAGTTTATCCAGTCTGAGTGGCTACACCTTC. Translating gives CASSLSSLSGYTF.

The chain couples TRBV15 to TRBJ1-2; 12 bases align to TRBD1. Trimming cost V 4 bases and J 8 bases; bases outside gene matches: 11. This CDR3 contains 16 residues. The germline V gene has CDR1 LNHNV and CDR2 YYDKDF (reference sequence). DNA for the CDR3: TGTGCCACCAGCAAGGGACAGGGGGCCGGACGAGACGGCTACACCTTC. It is translated as CATSKGQGAGRDGYTF.

The genes are TRBV29-1 and TRBJ1-5; 7 bases are a match to TRBD1. The CDR3 spans 13 residues. Trimming took 6 bases from V and 8 from J; bases not matched to a gene: 10. Germline V gene data show CDR1 as SQVTM and CDR2 as ANQGSEA. CDR3 nucleotide sequence: TGCAGCGTCCAGACAGGGCGCTTAGAGCCCCAGCATTTT. Translation: CSVQTGRLEPQHF.

This clone turned up a few times. The chain links TRBV4-3 to TRBJ2-3, with TRBD2 identical over 13 bases. This CDR3 has 19 residues. After removal of 0 bases from V and 2 bases from J, the junction contained 8 bases not matched to a gene. CDR1 is LGHNA, CDR2 YSLEER, per germline. The DNA of the CDR3 is TGCGCCAGCAGCCAAGAGATGCCGGGACTAGCGGGGAACACAGATACGCAGTATTTT. Translated, it gives CASSQEMPGLAGNTDTQYF.

The genes are TRBV5-4 and TRBJ2-7, with D possibly being TRBD1 (5 bases). Germline V gene sequence: CDR1 SGHNT, CDR2 YYREEE (reference sequence). The V end was cut by 4 bases, the J end by 6 bases, with 17 bases between. The CDR3 is made up of 14 amino acids. The CDR3: CASSGAEDRFEQYF. The CDR3 DNA sequence: TGTGCCAGCAGCGGGGCGGAAGATCGGTTCGAGCAGTACTTC.